The clone carrying this T cell receptor (beta chain) has ten or more counts. The antigen is undetermined. By quantitative 5'-RACE with molecular barcodes, the TCR beta libraries were made. MiXCR, applied by TCRdb to the 5' RACE reads, yields one record per CDR3 protein. The data hold 45,000 to 65,000 distinct CDR3 sequences, with 6.5% to 9% observed a single time. Germline-derived CDR1 and CDR2 are MNHEY and SVGEGT. Trimming pared 2 bases from V and 7 bases from J, leaving 3 bases between. The CDR3 spans 11 residues. The sample is drawn from a study of CD8 T cells in ankylosing spondylitis. Findings and limits, study-wide: Reportedly, disease-linked clones are significantly enriched in ankylosing spondylitis patients' matched synovial fluid. Earlier studies detected some motif variants in reactive arthritis synovial fluid and blood. What seemed typical of ankylosing spondylitis blood was a TCR beta motif built from about eight highly homologous variants.

The sample was blood, either unsorted or a sorted T cell fraction (not recorded which). The genes are TRBV6-2 or TRBV6-3 and TRBJ1-5, with unresolved D. The TCR was taken from a female donor with ankylosing spondylitis or in good health (not recorded which). The DNA for the CDR3 is TGTGCCAGCAGTTACCGCCAGCCCCAGCATTTT. The encoded protein is CASSYRQPQHF.